A selection of T cell receptor beta chains follows, all from one sample in a study of blood T cell repertoires in COVID-19. TCRdb's copy holds only in-frame clones and misses some; the assay was immunoSEQ multiplex PCR. The table records 80,000 to 100,000 clones, around 74% of them present only once. Sequencing input: peripheral blood. These TCRs come from a man in his 70s with COVID-19, enrolled during active disease. The CDR3 runs from the conserved cysteine through the conserved F or W. D genes are given only for firm matches. Clone sizes are given selectively: once, few, many, or a class where the clone is expanded.

v_call	clone_size	j_call	d_call	cdr3_aa	cdr3_nt
TRBV27	NA	TRBJ2-3	TRBD2	CASSFGGSPQYF	TGTGCCAGCAGTTTCGGCGGGAGCCCCCAGTATTTT
TRBV15	NA	TRBJ2-7	TRBD1	CATSTRTGQVSNEQYF	TGTGCCACCAGCACCCGAACGGGACAGGTATCTAACGAGCAGTACTTC
TRBV6-6	NA	TRBJ1-2	TRBD1	CASSPPRDRAVYGYTF	TGTGCCAGCAGTCCGCCCCGGGACAGGGCCGTCTATGGCTACACCTTC
TRBV9	NA	TRBJ2-1	TRBD2	CASSVGRLAVNEQFF	TGTGCCAGCAGCGTAGGGAGACTAGCGGTCAATGAGCAGTTCTTC
TRBV2	few	TRBJ2-1	NA	CASSDRAGSSYNEQFF	TGTGCCAGCAGTGACCGGGCGGGAAGCTCCTACAATGAGCAGTTCTTC
TRBV4-3	NA	TRBJ2-1	TRBD2	CASSQEASGAGGRNEQFF	TGCGCCAGCAGCCAAGAGGCCTCCGGGGCGGGGGGTAGGAATGAGCAGTTCTTC
TRBV27	NA	TRBJ2-2	TRBD1	CASSQGAVTGELFF	TGTGCCAGCAGCCAGGGGGCGGTCACCGGGGAGCTGTTTTTT
TRBV14	NA	TRBJ2-1	NA	CASSQGGTANEQFF	TGTGCCAGCAGCCAAGGCGGGACGGCAAATGAGCAGTTCTTC
TRBV5-4	once	TRBJ2-7	NA	CASSLDGYEQYF	TGTGCCAGCAGCTTGGACGGCTACGAGCAGTACTTC
TRBV5-5	few	TRBJ2-1	NA	CASSHWRSSYNEQFF	TGTGCCAGCAGCCACTGGAGGAGCTCCTACAATGAGCAGTTCTTC
TRBV5-1	NA	TRBJ1-5	NA	CASSPGGSNQPQHF	TGCGCCAGCAGCCCGGGTGGGAGCAATCAGCCCCAGCATTTT
TRBV10-3	NA	TRBJ1-1	TRBD1	CAIRMGQDTEAFF	TGTGCCATCAGAATGGGACAGGACACTGAAGCTTTCTTT
TRBV7-2	NA	TRBJ2-7	TRBD2	CASSPLRTSGAYEQYF	TGTGCCAGCAGCCCCTTGAGGACTAGCGGAGCCTACGAGCAGTACTTC
TRBV3-1/TRBV3-2	NA	TRBJ2-1	TRBD2	CASSSPLTSGRANEQFF	TGTGCCAGCAGTTCCCCCTTGACTAGCGGGAGGGCCAATGAGCAGTTCTTC
TRBV18	NA	TRBJ2-2	TRBD1	CASSPFRDRTNTGELFF	TGTGCCAGCTCACCCTTCCGGGACAGGACGAACACCGGGGAGCTGTTTTTT
TRBV10-3	few	TRBJ2-7	NA	CAISVDRSSYEQYF	TGTGCCATCAGTGTAGACAGGAGCTCCTACGAGCAGTACTTC
TRBV27	NA	TRBJ2-1	NA	CASSFGSPSYNEQFF	TGTGCCAGCAGTTTCGGGAGCCCCTCCTACAATGAGCAGTTCTTC
TRBV18	once	TRBJ1-5	NA	CASSPLPPPQGNHPQHF	TGTGCCAGCTCACCACTCCCCCCCCCACAGGGCAATCATCCCCAGCATTTT
TRBV6-6	few	TRBJ1-6	TRBD1	CASKTQGFNSPLHF	TGTGCCAGCAAAACACAGGGGTTTAATTCACCCCTCCACTTT
TRBV19	once	TRBJ1-1	NA	CASSSTGNTEAFF	TGTGCCAGTAGTTCTACAGGGAACACTGAAGCTTTCTTT
TRBV11-2	NA	TRBJ1-2	NA	CASSLEGVRGYTF	TGTGCCAGCAGCCTAGAAGGGGTTCGTGGCTACACCTTC
TRBV11-3	once	TRBJ2-3	TRBD1	CASSHHRGADTQYF	TGTGCCAGCAGCCACCACAGGGGAGCAGATACGCAGTATTTT
TRBV5-4	NA	TRBJ2-5	TRBD2	CASSLLSSGQETQYF	TGTGCCAGCAGCCTACTGTCTAGCGGGCAAGAGACCCAGTACTTC
TRBV28	NA	TRBJ1-1	NA	CASVAGRRNTEAFF	TGTGCCAGCGTGGCCGGTAGGAGGAACACTGAAGCTTTCTTT
TRBV6-6	NA	TRBJ2-7	NA	CASQGGYEQYF	TGTGCCAGCCAGGGTGGCTACGAGCAGTACTTC
TRBV28	NA	TRBJ1-6	TRBD1	CASSFDRVKNSPLHF	TGTGCCAGCAGCTTCGACAGGGTAAAGAATTCACCCCTCCACTTT
TRBV6-4	NA	TRBJ2-7	TRBD2	CASRLAGVPYEQYF	TGTGCCAGCAGGCTAGCGGGAGTACCCTACGAGCAGTACTTC
TRBV10-3	NA	TRBJ2-7	NA	CAISVSLGGYEQYF	TGTGCCATCAGTGTAAGTTTGGGAGGCTACGAGCAGTACTTC
TRBV27	once	TRBJ1-6	TRBD1	CASSLTPPTGYGSPLHF	TGTGCCAGCAGTTTGACCCCCCCGACAGGGTATGGCTCACCCCTCCACTTT
TRBV27	few	TRBJ1-3	NA	CASQGTGGSGNTIYF	TGTGCCAGCCAGGGGACGGGGGGCTCTGGAAACACCATATATTTT
TRBV5-6	NA	TRBJ1-1	TRBD1	CASSLLQGATEAFF	TGTGCCAGCAGCCTATTACAGGGGGCAACTGAAGCTTTCTTT
TRBV6-5	NA	TRBJ1-5	NA	CASRTQSNQPQHF	TGTGCCAGCAGGACACAGAGTAATCAGCCCCAGCATTTT
TRBV5-1	NA	TRBJ2-7	NA	CASSLGIADSYEQYF	TGCGCCAGCAGCTTGGGGATAGCGGACTCCTACGAGCAGTACTTC
TRBV9	NA	TRBJ1-2	NA	CASSAPGVAGDFPYGYTF	TGTGCCAGCAGCGCGCCAGGTGTGGCAGGCGATTTTCCATATGGCTACACCTTC
TRBV6-5	NA	TRBJ2-1	NA	CASSYSPGGHNEQFF	TGTGCCAGCAGTTACTCCCCCGGGGGGCACAATGAGCAGTTCTTC